This T cell receptor beta chain was identified during a study of technical replicates of blood from a few donors. Profiling relied on immunoSEQ multiplex PCR, and the TCRdb table lists in-frame clones only, not all of them. Of 80,000 to 100,000 clones listed, 95% to 97% were seen once; the top ten hold approximately 0.38%. The V and J ends lost 6 bases and 2 bases respectively, with 11 bases between them. This CDR3 spans 15 amino acids. The germline V gene encodes CDR1 SNHLY and CDR2 FYNNEI. The sequenced sample consisted of T cells isolated from PBMCs. V usage is TRBV2 and J usage is TRBJ2-6; D perhaps matches TRBD2 (6 bases). The TCR sequence derives from a human donor in good health. CDR3 region: CASSGGLAGANVLTF. The CDR3 region has the DNA TGTGCCAGCAGCGGAGGGTTGGCTGGGGCCAACGTCCTGACTTTC.